This T cell receptor (beta chain) was sequenced for a study of blood T cell repertoires in COVID-19. About the study: Both acute and convalescent COVID-19 samples were obtained from the United States, Italy and Spain. The cDNA or gDNA used as material had been derived from T cells, B-cell-depleted T cells, or PBMCs.

As handled by the study authors: Using reference gene primer amplification, nucleated cell counts were estimated. Repertoires were generated with immunoSEQ multiplex PCR, while TCRdb's copy carries only in-frame clones and drops some. That table furnishes V, J and clone size, whereas the DNA furnished D and trimming. In the table there are over 400,000 clones, roughly nine tenths of which are singletons. Trimming at V came to 3 bases and at J to 1 base, leaving 5 bases not matched to a gene. The CDR3 extends over 16 amino acids. Germline V lookup: CDR1 SGDLS, CDR2 YYNGEE. The J gene is TRBJ2-2, the V gene TRBV9; TRBD1 agrees at 8 bases. The sequence derives from a woman in her forties or fifties with COVID-19, enrolled during active disease. Material: peripheral blood. DNA of the CDR3: TGTGCCAGCAGCGGCCCGGGACAGGTGAACACCGGGGAGCTGTTTTTT. It is translated as CASSGPGQVNTGELFF.